The 32 T cell receptor beta chains below all came from one sample that was sequenced in a study of shared clonotypes between healthy human individuals. Some clones are missing from TCRdb's copy, which holds only in-frame ones; the method was immunoSEQ multiplex PCR. This sample has some 2,000,000 clones, with 85% to 95% found just once. The material sequenced was naive CD4+ T cells sorted from blood. Stated subset: CD45RA+ positively selected. The receptor set was obtained from a man aged 18 to 29 in good health.

The chain combines TRBV4-1 with TRBJ2-2, with no clear D. Looked up from germline, CDR1 is MGHRA and CDR2 is YSYEKL. The CDR3 is 11 residues long. V was shortened by 8 bases and J by 7 bases, with 8 bases between the two germline ends. The CDR3 region has the DNA TGCGCCAGCCGGTCAGGCGGGGAGCTGTTTTTT. Translating it yields CASRSGGELFF.

The rearrangement uses TRBV28 and TRBJ1-1; D unresolved. The germline V gene has CDR1 MDHEN and CDR2 SYDVKM. V lost 6 bases, J lost 7 bases, and 12 bases lay in between. This CDR3 has 12 residues. The DNA for the CDR3 is TGTGCCAGCAGCGGGAGGCTAGATGAAGCTTTCTTT. Translating it yields CASSGRLDEAFF.

The rearrangement uses TRBV6-6 and TRBJ2-3; D remains unclear. The CDR3 loop spans 12 amino acids. Germline CDR1 reads MNHNY; CDR2 reads SVGAGI (reference sequence). The V and J ends lost 4 bases and 6 bases respectively, with 8 bases between them. CDR3 bases: TGTGCCAGCAGTTCTCTGGGGGATACGCAGTATTTT. Amino acid sequence: CASSSLGDTQYF.

The chain couples TRBV7-8 to TRBJ2-5, with a tentative D call TRBD1 (6 bases). V shed 8 bases and J shed 3 bases, with 10 bases lying between them. Looked up from germline, CDR1 is SGHVS and CDR2 is FQNEAQ. The CDR3 sequence is 12 residues long. Here the CDR3 reads CASADSKETQYF. The CDR3, as DNA: TGTGCCAGCGCGGACAGTAAAGAGACCCAGTACTTC.

The chain couples TRBV30 to TRBJ2-1; 10 nucleotides match TRBD2. CDR1 is GTSNPN and CDR2 is SVGIG in the germline V gene (reference sequence). Trimming at V came to 1 base and at J to 3 bases, leaving 6 bases not matched to a gene. This CDR3 is 16 amino acids long. The CDR3 DNA reads TGTGCCTGGAGTGGAAAAGCGGGAGGGTACTACAATGAGCAGTTCTTC. Translation gives CAWSGKAGGYYNEQFF.

The CDR3 nucleotides are TGTGCCAGTAGTGCCGACAGGGGGTACAACTATGGCTACACCTTC. Encoded protein: CASSADRGYNYGYTF. The V and J genes are TRBV19 and TRBJ1-2; 9 nucleotides agree with TRBD1. Trimming at V came to 5 bases and at J to 2 bases, leaving 6 bases not matched to a gene. The CDR3 spans 15 residues. Germline-derived CDR1 and CDR2 are LNHDA and SQIVND (reference sequence).

The chain recombines TRBV19 with TRBJ1-6; 9 bases align to TRBD1. V shed 7 bases and J 10 bases; nucleotides not matched to a gene: 11. The CDR3 runs 15 residues. Germline V gene sequence: CDR1 LNHDA, CDR2 SQIVND (reference sequence). The CDR3: CASTLGQGQYSPLHF. For the CDR3, the DNA is TGTGCCAGTACCTTGGGACAGGGTCAGTACTCACCCCTCCACTTT.

In DNA form, the CDR3 reads TGCGCCAGCAGCCCAGCCCAGAGGGGGGGCGAGCAGTACTTC. Translating it yields CASSPAQRGGEQYF. V is TRBV10-2 and J is TRBJ2-7, with a weak D call TRBD2 (7 bases). CDR1 is WSHSY, CDR2 SAAADI, per germline. V dropped 6 bases and J dropped 6 bases, with 18 bases sitting between them. This CDR3 contains 14 residues.

V gene TRBV19 combines with J gene TRBJ1-6; D is undetermined. CDR1 LNHDA and CDR2 SQIVND come from the germline V gene (reference sequence). The CDR3 has 15 amino acids. V was trimmed by 3 bases and J by 9 bases, leaving 15 bases between them. CDR3 in amino acids: CASSILVGVTSPLHF. CDR3 in DNA: TGTGCCAGTAGTATTCTGGTGGGAGTTACTTCACCCCTCCACTTT. The full variable domain, in which reference TRBV19 and TRBJ1-6 provide the parts outside the CDR3, is DGGITQSPKYLFRKEGQNVTLSCEQNLNHDAMYWYRQDPGQGLRLIYYSQIVNDFQKGDIAEGYSVSREKKESFPLTVTSAQKNPTAFYLCASSILVGVTSPLHFGNGTRLTVT.

This chain joins TRBV18 and TRBJ1-1, with D tentatively TRBD1 (6 bases). CDR1 is KGHSH and CDR2 is LQKENI in the germline V gene. The CDR3 length is 16 residues. The ends were cut back, 2 bases at V and 7 bases at J, with 20 bases in the middle. CDR3 sequence: CASSPVWPGEVNEAFF. Here the CDR3 DNA reads TGTGCCAGCTCACCAGTTTGGCCAGGGGAAGTGAATGAAGCTTTCTTT.

The CDR3 region has the DNA TGTGCCAGCAGCGGGGACGGATCATCCACAGATACGCAGTATTTT. It yields the protein CASSGDGSSTDTQYF. The chain has TRBV9 and TRBJ2-3; either TRBD1 or TRBD2 may supply D (5 bases each). Trimming cost V 3 bases and J 2 bases, with 13 bases left between them. Germline assignment: CDR1 SGDLS and CDR2 YYNGEE. CDR3 size: 15 residues.

The sample holds one count of this clone. This rearrangement joins TRBV10-1 to TRBJ2-7; D is uncertain. Germline values: CDR1 WNHNN, CDR2 SYGVQD (reference sequence). This CDR3 has 15 amino acids. Trimming removed 0 bases at V and 1 base at J, with 10 bases between. The CDR3 nucleotides read TGCGCCAGCAGTGAGTCGCTAGGACCTTCCTACGAGCAGTACTTC. It codes for CASSESLGPSYEQYF.

V usage is TRBV11-1 and J usage is TRBJ2-3; TRBD2 agrees at 10 bases. CDR3 length equals 16 residues. With 1 base clipped from V and 3 bases from J, the junction kept 4 bases outside the gene matches. CDR1 is SGHAT, CDR2 FQDESV, per germline (reference sequence). DNA of the CDR3: TGTGCCAGCAGCTTAGGATGGACTAGCGGAACAGATACGCAGTATTTT. It translates to CASSLGWTSGTDTQYF.

Written as DNA, the CDR3 is TGTGCCAGCAGTCCGGTGACTAGCGGGTTTGGGTACGAGCAGTACTTC. Translated, it gives CASSPVTSGFGYEQYF. The V call is TRBV28, the J call TRBJ2-7, with 10 bases that match TRBD2. The CDR3 spans 16 residues. Germline CDR1 reads MDHEN; CDR2 reads SYDVKM. J gave up 4 bases and V 5 bases, and 11 bases lay outside the gene matches.

Turning to this clone: At the DNA level, this CDR3 is encoded by other sequences in the same sample as well. This chain joins TRBV6-5 and TRBJ2-7, with 11 bases aligning to TRBD1. There are 14 residues in the CDR3. Germline lookup yields CDR1 MNHEY and CDR2 SVGAGI. The V segment lost 6 bases and the J segment 2 bases; nucleotides outside the gene matches: 3. The CDR3 reads CASRGTGGTYEQYF. As DNA, the CDR3 is TGTGCCAGCAGAGGGACAGGGGGAACCTACGAGCAGTACTTC.

This chain connects TRBV30 to TRBJ1-1, with 8 bases aligning to TRBD1. The CDR3 has 13 residues. Germline V gene data show CDR1 as GTSNPN and CDR2 as SVGIG (reference sequence). V dropped 4 bases and J dropped 2; count of bases not matched to a gene: 3. CDR3 sequence (DNA): TGTGCCTGGAAAGACAGGGGAAACACTGAAGCTTTCTTT. It encodes CAWKDRGNTEAFF.

A word on this clone: Other DNA sequences in the sample encode the same CDR3. The gene calls are TRBV5-1 and TRBJ1-1; TRBD1 agrees at 10 bases. Germline CDR1 SGHRS, CDR2 YFSETQ. V was clipped by 5 bases and J by 4 bases; unmatched bases: 5. This CDR3 is 14 amino acids long. This CDR3 is CASSPRTGGTEAFF. The CDR3 DNA sequence: TGCGCCAGCAGTCCTCGGACAGGGGGCACTGAAGCTTTCTTT.

The rearrangement links TRBV7-2 to TRBJ1-3; the D is unclear. The germline CDR1 and CDR2 sequences are SGHTA and FQGNSA. The CDR3 runs to 15 residues. With 3 bases removed from V and 0 bases from J, the gap between germline ends came to 9 bases. CDR3 protein: CASSLTGGSGNTIYF. The DNA for the CDR3 is TGTGCCAGCAGCTTGACCGGTGGCTCTGGAAACACCATATATTTT.

V gene TRBV7-9 combines with J gene TRBJ2-7; 10 bases are a match to TRBD1. CDR1 SEHNR and CDR2 FQNEAQ come from the germline V gene (reference sequence). Trimming took 3 bases from V and 5 from J; bases not matched to a gene: 4. There are 14 residues in the CDR3. The CDR3 bases are TGTGCCAGCAGCTTCCCGGGACAGGGGAACGAGCAGTACTTC. This encodes CASSFPGQGNEQYF.

V usage is TRBV18 and J usage is TRBJ2-5; D perhaps matches TRBD1 (6 bases). The germline V gene encodes CDR1 KGHSH and CDR2 LQKENI. The CDR3 runs 16 residues. Trimming pared 2 bases from V and 5 bases from J, leaving 18 bases between. The CDR3 sequence: CASSPRRGGFGETQYF. The CDR3 DNA sequence: TGTGCCAGCTCACCAAGACGTGGGGGCTTTGGGGAGACCCAGTACTTC.

The J gene is TRBJ2-7, the V gene TRBV7-6; 8 nucleotides match TRBD2. CDR1 and CDR2 from the germline V gene are SGHVS and FNYEAQ. This CDR3 is 15 amino acids long. Trimming removed 1 base from V and 3 bases from J; junction bases left unmatched: 5. CDR3 in amino acids: CASSLDPAGDYEQYF. The CDR3 DNA is TGTGCCAGCAGCTTAGACCCAGCGGGAGACTACGAGCAGTACTTC.

Turning to this clone: The sample carries other DNA sequences with the same CDR3. The V call is TRBV30, the J call TRBJ2-1, with 7 nucleotides matching TRBD2. V dropped 5 bases and J dropped 0; count of bases not matched to a gene: 4. From germline, CDR1 is GTSNPN and CDR2 SVGIG (reference sequence). The CDR3 runs 14 residues. This CDR3 reads CAWAGGSSYNEQFF. CDR3 bases: TGTGCCTGGGCTGGCGGGAGCTCCTACAATGAGCAGTTCTTC.

This sequence joins TRBV5-6 and TRBJ2-3; 8 positions match TRBD2. This CDR3 region has 16 residues. J lost 3 bases, V lost 0 bases, and 6 bases had no gene match. Germline V gene lookup returns CDR1 SGHDT and CDR2 YYEEEE. DNA for the CDR3: TGTGCCAGCAGCTTGGCCCTGCGGGGGGAAACAGATACGCAGTATTTT. Encoded protein: CASSLALRGETDTQYF.

The chain carries TRBV7-2 and TRBJ2-3, with 9 bases that match TRBD2. Unmatched junction bases numbered 5, after V lost 4 bases and J lost 3 bases. Germline CDR1 reads SGHTA; CDR2 reads FQGNSA. The CDR3 totals 15 residues. The CDR3 protein is CASSYSGSRTDTQYF. In nucleotides, the CDR3 is TGTGCCAGCAGCTATAGCGGGAGTAGGACAGATACGCAGTATTTT. The full variable domain, rest sourced from reference TRBV7-2 and TRBJ2-3, is GAGVSQSPSNKVTEKGKDVELRCDPISGHTALYWYRQSLGQGLEFLIYFQGNSAPDKSGLPSDRFSAERTGGSVSTLTIQRTQQEDSAVYLCASSYSGSRTDTQYFGPGTRLTVL.

This clone was seen more than once but under ten times. The chain joins TRBV4-1 to TRBJ2-7; 7 nucleotides match TRBD1. CDR1 is MGHRA, CDR2 YSYEKL, per germline. V was pared by 3 bases and J by 6 bases, with 11 bases of the junction left unmatched. The CDR3 runs to 15 residues. CDR3: CASSHPGQSYPEQYF. The CDR3 DNA follows: TGCGCCAGCAGCCACCCGGGACAGTCTTACCCCGAGCAGTACTTC.

The chain recombines TRBV7-9 with TRBJ2-5, with 12 bases fitting TRBD2. With V trimmed by 1 base and J by 4 bases, 7 bases remained unmatched. CDR3 size: 17 residues. The germline V gene encodes CDR1 SEHNR and CDR2 FQNEAQ (reference sequence). CDR3 loop: CASSLGAPTSGRETQYF. CDR3 bases: TGTGCCAGCAGCTTAGGGGCCCCGACTAGCGGGAGAGAGACCCAGTACTTC. The variable domain in full, with the rest retrieved from reference TRBV7-9 and TRBJ2-5, is DTGVSQNPRHKITKRGQNVTFRCDPISEHNRLYWYRQTLGQGPEFLTYFQNEAQLEKSRLLSDRFSAERPKGSFSTLEIQRTEQGDSAMYLCASSLGAPTSGRETQYFGPGTRLLVL.

The chain couples TRBV6-5 to TRBJ2-1, with a tentative D call TRBD2 (5 bases). The CDR3 is 14 amino acids. Germline CDR1 is MNHEY and CDR2 is SVGAGI. V was cut by 2 bases and J by 8 bases, with 13 bases left in between. The CDR3, as DNA: TGTGCCAGCAGTTACAGTCGGACTCTTGATGAGCAGTTCTTC. Protein: CASSYSRTLDEQFF.

The chain links TRBV29-1 to TRBJ2-3; 8 positions match TRBD2. V was clipped by 7 bases and J by 2 bases; unmatched bases: 5. Germline loops: CDR1 SQVTM, CDR2 ANQGSEA. The CDR3 is 13 residues long. The CDR3 region is CSGGGGTTDTQYF. The CDR3 nucleotides are TGCAGCGGCGGCGGGGGGACCACAGATACGCAGTATTTT.

The J gene is TRBJ2-7, the V gene TRBV6-1, with D possibly TRBD1 on 5 matching bases. Germline V gene sequence: CDR1 MNHNS, CDR2 SASEGT. CDR3 length: 12 residues. With 6 bases removed from V and 7 bases from J, the gap between germline ends came to 13 bases. Written as DNA, the CDR3 is TGTGCCAGCAGAGTAAGCAAGGGGGAGCAGTACTTC. This translates into CASRVSKGEQYF.

The chain links TRBV4-1 to TRBJ1-2; 8 bases are a match to TRBD1. CDR1 MGHRA and CDR2 YSYEKL come from the germline V gene. This CDR3 has 17 amino acids. V trimming: 0 bases; J trimming: 3 bases; junction bases outside the gene matches: 9. Here the CDR3 DNA reads TGCGCCAGCAGCCAAGATATGATACCGACAGGGGACTATGGCTACACCTTC. Encoded protein: CASSQDMIPTGDYGYTF.

The CDR3 protein is CASSLRTANQPQHF. CDR3 nucleotide sequence: TGTGCCAGCAGCCTTCGGACAGCCAATCAGCCCCAGCATTTT. V usage is TRBV5-5 and J usage is TRBJ1-5, with D possibly matching TRBD1 (6 bases). Germline loops: CDR1 SGHKS, CDR2 YYEKEE (reference sequence). CDR3 length equals 14 residues. V lost 4 bases and J 3 bases, leaving 11 bases between the germline ends.

The J gene is TRBJ1-6, the V gene TRBV18; weak D call: TRBD1 (5 bases). The CDR3 spans 15 residues. Trimming left V 2 bases short and J 5 bases short, with 10 bases between. In germline, CDR1 is KGHSH, CDR2 LQKENI. The CDR3 is CASSPSGGNNSPLHF. CDR3 DNA sequence: TGTGCCAGCTCACCATCCGGGGGAAATAATTCACCCCTCCACTTT.